The sequence of this TCR beta chain was determined in a study of T cells after yellow fever vaccination. The CDR3 is made up of 16 amino acids. Trimming removed 1 base from V and 4 bases from J, with 14 bases in between. CDR1 is SGHTA, CDR2 FQGNSA, per germline. The 5'RACE template-switching step produced TCR cDNA and added a universal primer site and UMIs. TCRdb used MiXCR to reprocess the 5' RACE reads, holding one entry per CDR3 protein. The sample has about 630,000 distinct CDR3 sequences, 9% to 15% seen once; the top ten hold around 14%. Study-level findings and limits: Reappearance after the booster was seen for most primary-vaccination clones, at 95% to 97% CD4 and around 90% CD8.

Comments on this clonotype: Its target is unknown.

The origin of this receptor is a man between 25 and 39 years old who received the YFV17D yellow fever vaccine. The chain joins TRBV7-2 to TRBJ2-1; D is perhaps TRBD2 (6 bases). Sequenced here: PBMCs, sampled on the day of the yellow fever booster vaccination. The CDR3 sequence is CASSLGTGRGYNEQFF. In DNA, the CDR3 is TGTGCCAGCAGCTTAGGTACGGGGCGGGGTTACAATGAGCAGTTCTTC.